The rows below give T cell receptor beta chains drawn from one sample of a study of blood T cell repertoires in COVID-19. The table came from immunoSEQ multiplex PCR; TCRdb's copy has only in-frame clones and leaves some out. The sample holds 500,000 or so clones, roughly 90% seen once. Sequencing was carried out using PBMCs or T cells enriched from blood (not recorded which). These receptor sequences come from a woman aged 18-29 years who had recovered from COVID-19. Both conserved end residues are part of each CDR3. The D gene is left open where the match is weak. Some rows have no size entry. The others give once, few or many, or a class for an expanded clone.

>NA|TRBD1|TRBV5-6|TRBJ1-1
CASSPGQGRTEAFF
TGTGCCAGCAGCCCGGGACAGGGGCGGACTGAAGCTTTCTTT
>NA|NA|TRBV27|TRBJ1-6
CASGFRGKDSPLHF
TGTGCCAGCGGGTTTCGGGGAAAGGATTCACCCCTCCACTTT
>NA|TRBD2|TRBV5-1|TRBJ2-2
CASSYGLENTGELFF
TGCGCCAGCAGCTATGGACTAGAGAACACCGGGGAGCTGTTTTTT
>NA|NA|TRBV19|TRBJ2-1
CASSIDHGGGTDNEQFF
TGTGCCAGTAGTATAGATCATGGGGGGGGCACGGACAATGAGCAGTTCTTC
>NA|NA|TRBV30|TRBJ1-1
CAWTTRDKSTEAFF
TGTGCCTGGACTACCCGGGACAAAAGCACTGAAGCTTTCTTT
>NA|NA|TRBV27|TRBJ1-3
CASQEAGGNTIYF
TGTGCCAGCCAGGAGGCGGGCGGAAACACCATATATTTT
>NA|NA|TRBV5-6|TRBJ1-2
CASREGYGYTF
TGTGCCAGCAGGGAGGGCTATGGCTACACCTTC
>NA|NA|TRBV24-1|TRBJ2-1
CATSDSDSRNEQFF
TGTGCCACCAGTGATTCCGACAGTAGGAATGAGCAGTTCTTC
>NA|NA|TRBV10-2|TRBJ1-1
CASSIPGGTVFGTEAFF
TGCGCCAGCAGTATCCCCGGGGGTACGGTTTTTGGCACTGAAGCTTTCTTT
>once|TRBD2|TRBV19|TRBJ2-1
CASSLETSGGPQFF
TGTGCCAGTAGTCTTGAGACTAGCGGGGGCCCCCAGTTCTTC
>once|NA|TRBV5-1|TRBJ1-2
CASSLGTEVYGYTF
TGCGCCAGCAGCTTGGGGACAGAAGTATATGGCTACACCTTC
>NA|TRBD1|TRBV4-1|TRBJ1-1
CASTKTGTGDGGATEAFF
TGCGCCAGCACCAAAACCGGGACAGGGGACGGTGGTGCAACTGAAGCTTTCTTT
>NA|NA|TRBV12-5|TRBJ2-7
CASGLQAIYEQYF
TGTGCTAGTGGTTTGCAGGCAATCTACGAGCAGTACTTC
>once|NA|TRBV7-2|TRBJ1-6
CASTVTSSYNSPLHF
TGTGCCAGCACCGTCACGAGCTCCTATAATTCACCCCTCCACTTT
>NA|TRBD2|TRBV7-8|TRBJ2-2
CASSSGLAGGTGELFF
TGTGCCAGCAGCTCCGGACTAGCGGGGGGGACCGGGGAGCTGTTTTTT
>NA|TRBD1|TRBV9|TRBJ1-3
CASTPTGAPWDTIYF
TGTGCCAGCACGCCAACAGGGGCCCCTTGGGACACCATATATTTT
>once|NA|TRBV10-1|TRBJ1-1
CASSEGEGTEAFF
TGCGCCAGCAGTGAAGGGGAGGGCACTGAAGCTTTCTTT
>NA|TRBD1|TRBV6-5|TRBJ1-5
CASSTGALDQPQHF
TGTGCCAGCAGTACAGGGGCCCTCGATCAGCCCCAGCATTTT
>NA|NA|TRBV10-3|TRBJ1-5
CAISAGQNSNQPQHF
TGTGCCATCAGTGCCGGACAGAATAGCAATCAGCCCCAGCATTTT
>NA|TRBD1|TRBV5-6|TRBJ2-3
CASSRFLGQGGDTQYF
TGTGCCAGCAGCCGATTCCTTGGACAGGGAGGAGATACGCAGTATTTT
>NA|NA|TRBV5-6|TRBJ2-3
CASSPLRGTDTQYF
TGTGCCAGCAGCCCCCTCCGGGGCACAGATACGCAGTATTTT
>NA|TRBD2|TRBV30|TRBJ2-3
CAWRSGGPDTQYF
TGTGCCTGGAGGAGCGGGGGGCCAGATACGCAGTATTTT